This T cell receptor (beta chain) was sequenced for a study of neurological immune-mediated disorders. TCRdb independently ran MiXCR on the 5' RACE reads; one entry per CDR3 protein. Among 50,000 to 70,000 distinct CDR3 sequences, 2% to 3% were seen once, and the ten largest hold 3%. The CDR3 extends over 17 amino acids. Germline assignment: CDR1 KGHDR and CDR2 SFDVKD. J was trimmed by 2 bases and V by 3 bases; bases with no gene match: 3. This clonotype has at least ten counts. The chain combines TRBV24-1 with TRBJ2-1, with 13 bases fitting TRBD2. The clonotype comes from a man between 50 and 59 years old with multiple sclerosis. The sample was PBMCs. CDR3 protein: CATSDGGLAGPYNEQFF. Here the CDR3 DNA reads TGTGCCACCAGTGATGGGGGACTAGCGGGGCCCTACAATGAGCAGTTCTTC.